This T cell receptor beta chain is drawn from a study of CD8 T cells in ankylosing spondylitis. Findings and caveats of the study: Characteristic, it appeared, of ankylosing spondylitis blood was a TCR beta motif of fewer than 10 highly homologous variants.

In its sample, this clonotype was seen many times. Its specificity is not known. Libraries of TCR beta came from quantitative 5'-RACE with molecular barcodes. TCRdb itself ran the 5' RACE reads through MiXCR, one entry per CDR3 protein. The sample contains roughly 26,000 distinct CDR3 sequences, 10% to 15% of which appear only once. J gave up 9 bases and V 4 bases, and 11 bases lay outside the gene matches. This CDR3 has 16 residues. CDR1 SGHKS and CDR2 YYEKEE come from the germline V gene (reference sequence). This receptor was identified in a male donor with ankylosing spondylitis or in good health (not recorded which). J is TRBJ2-1 and V is TRBV5-5; TRBD2 matches 12 bases. Sample: blood. This CDR3 is CASSPNRLAGVTEQFF. The DNA of the CDR3 is TGTGCCAGCAGCCCGAACCGACTAGCGGGAGTCACTGAGCAGTTCTTC.